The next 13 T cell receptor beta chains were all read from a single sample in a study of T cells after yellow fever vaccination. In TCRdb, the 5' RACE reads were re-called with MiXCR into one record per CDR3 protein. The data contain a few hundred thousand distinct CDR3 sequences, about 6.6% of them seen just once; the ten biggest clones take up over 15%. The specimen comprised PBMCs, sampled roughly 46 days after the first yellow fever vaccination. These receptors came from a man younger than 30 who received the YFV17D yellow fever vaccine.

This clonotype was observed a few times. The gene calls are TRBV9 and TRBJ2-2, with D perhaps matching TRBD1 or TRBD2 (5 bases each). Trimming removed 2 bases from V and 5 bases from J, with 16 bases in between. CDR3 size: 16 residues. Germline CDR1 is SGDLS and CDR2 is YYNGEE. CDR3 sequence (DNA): TGTGCCAGCAGCGTTAGTCGCGTTGGGGGAACCGGGGAGCTGTTTTTT. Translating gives CASSVSRVGGTGELFF.

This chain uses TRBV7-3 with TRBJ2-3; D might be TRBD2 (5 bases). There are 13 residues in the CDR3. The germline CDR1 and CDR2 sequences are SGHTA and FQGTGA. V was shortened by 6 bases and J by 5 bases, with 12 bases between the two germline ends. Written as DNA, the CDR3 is TGTGCCAGCAGTCTCAATAGCGTAGATACGCAGTATTTT. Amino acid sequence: CASSLNSVDTQYF.

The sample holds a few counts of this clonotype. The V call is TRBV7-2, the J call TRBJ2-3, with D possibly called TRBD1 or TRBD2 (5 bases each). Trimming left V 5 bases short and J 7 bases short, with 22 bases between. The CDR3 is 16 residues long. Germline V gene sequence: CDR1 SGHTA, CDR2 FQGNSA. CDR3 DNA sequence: TGTGCCAGCAGCCGTACCAAGGGACCCCGGCCCCATACGCAGTATTTT. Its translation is CASSRTKGPRPHTQYF.

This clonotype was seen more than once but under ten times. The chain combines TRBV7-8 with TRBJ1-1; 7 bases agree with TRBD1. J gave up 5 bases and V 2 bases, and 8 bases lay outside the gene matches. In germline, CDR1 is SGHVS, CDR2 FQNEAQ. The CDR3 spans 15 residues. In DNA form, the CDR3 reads TGTGCCAGCAGCTTACCAACAGGGGTTCGTACTGAAGCTTTCTTT. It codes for CASSLPTGVRTEAFF.

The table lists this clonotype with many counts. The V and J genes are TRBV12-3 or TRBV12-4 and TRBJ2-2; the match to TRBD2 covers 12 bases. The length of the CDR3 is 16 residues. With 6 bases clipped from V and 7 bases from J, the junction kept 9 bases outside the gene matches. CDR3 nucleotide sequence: TGTGCCAGCAGCCCAAGGACTAGCGGGGTCGACGGGGAGCTGTTTTTT. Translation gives CASSPRTSGVDGELFF.

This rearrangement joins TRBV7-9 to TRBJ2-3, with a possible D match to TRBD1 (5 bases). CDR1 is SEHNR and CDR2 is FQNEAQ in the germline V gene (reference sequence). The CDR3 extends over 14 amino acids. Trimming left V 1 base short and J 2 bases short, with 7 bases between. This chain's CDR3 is CASSLDRLTDTQYF. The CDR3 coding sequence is TGTGCCAGCAGCTTAGACAGGCTCACAGATACGCAGTATTTT.

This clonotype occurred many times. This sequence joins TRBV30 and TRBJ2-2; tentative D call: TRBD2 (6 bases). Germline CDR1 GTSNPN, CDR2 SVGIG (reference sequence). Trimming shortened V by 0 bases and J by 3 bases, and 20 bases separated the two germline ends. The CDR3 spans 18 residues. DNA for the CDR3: TGTGCCTGGAGTGTACCGAGGTCTCAACTAGCTTACACCGGGGAGCTGTTTTTT. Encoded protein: CAWSVPRSQLAYTGELFF.

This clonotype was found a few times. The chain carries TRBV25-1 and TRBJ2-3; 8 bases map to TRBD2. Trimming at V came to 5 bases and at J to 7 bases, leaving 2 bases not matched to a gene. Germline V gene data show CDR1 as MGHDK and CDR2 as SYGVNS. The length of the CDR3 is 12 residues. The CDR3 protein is CASSPGGNTQYF. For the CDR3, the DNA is TGTGCCAGCAGTCCGGGAGGGAATACGCAGTATTTT.

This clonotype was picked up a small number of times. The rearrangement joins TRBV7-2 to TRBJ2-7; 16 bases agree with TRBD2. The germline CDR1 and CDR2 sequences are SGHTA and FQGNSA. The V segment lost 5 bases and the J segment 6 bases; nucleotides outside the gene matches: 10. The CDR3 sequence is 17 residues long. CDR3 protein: CASSPGLAGGRFFEQYF. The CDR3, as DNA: TGTGCCAGCAGCCCGGGACTAGCGGGGGGGCGTTTCTTCGAGCAGTACTTC. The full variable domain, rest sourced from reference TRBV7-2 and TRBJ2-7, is GAGVSQSPSNKVTEKGKDVELRCDPISGHTALYWYRQSLGQGLEFLIYFQGNSAPDKSGLPSDRFSAERTGGSVSTLTIQRTQQEDSAVYLCASSPGLAGGRFFEQYFGPGTRLTVT.

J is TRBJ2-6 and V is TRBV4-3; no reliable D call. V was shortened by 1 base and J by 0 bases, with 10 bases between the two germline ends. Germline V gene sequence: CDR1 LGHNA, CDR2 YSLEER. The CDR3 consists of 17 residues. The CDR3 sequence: CASSQAVFNSGANVLTF. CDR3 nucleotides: TGCGCCAGCAGCCAAGCGGTTTTCAACTCTGGGGCCAACGTCCTGACTTTC.

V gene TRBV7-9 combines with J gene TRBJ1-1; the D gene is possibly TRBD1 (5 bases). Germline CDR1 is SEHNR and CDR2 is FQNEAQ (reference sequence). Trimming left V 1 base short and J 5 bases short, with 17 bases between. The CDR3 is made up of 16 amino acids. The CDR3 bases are TGTGCCAGCAGCTTAGACTTTACCAGGGATGAAACTGAAGCTTTCTTT. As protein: CASSLDFTRDETEAFF.

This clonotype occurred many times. Here the CDR3 DNA reads TGTGCCAGCAGCCAAGAAGGTGGCACTTATAATTCACCCCTCCACTTT. It yields the protein CASSQEGGTYNSPLHF. The J gene is TRBJ1-6, the V gene TRBV3-1; D not certain. V was cut by 0 bases and J by 4 bases, with 10 bases left in between. Germline lookup yields CDR1 LGHDT and CDR2 YNNKEL (reference sequence). This CDR3 is 16 amino acids long.

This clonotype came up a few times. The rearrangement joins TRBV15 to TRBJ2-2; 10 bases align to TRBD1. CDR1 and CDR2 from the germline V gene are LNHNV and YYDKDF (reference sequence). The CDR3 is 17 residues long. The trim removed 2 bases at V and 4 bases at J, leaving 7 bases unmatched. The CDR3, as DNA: TGTGCCACCAGCAGACCCAGGACAGGGGGAACCACCGGGGAGCTGTTTTTT. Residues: CATSRPRTGGTTGELFF.